This T cell receptor (beta chain) was identified during a study of Graves' ophthalmopathy and Graves' hyperthyroidism. As for the study in general: At initial diagnosis, peripheral blood was obtained, and this preceded any treatment.

General study results and limits: Most thyroid clonotypes with frequency above 0.001 were detected in blood too.

This clonotype was observed many times. Its target is unknown. Diagnosis was based on clinical symptoms, serum thyroxine, TRAb, thyroid ultrasound and orbital computed tomography. The CDR3 runs to 15 residues. Germline values: CDR1 SGHTA, CDR2 FQGTGA. V gave up 5 bases and J gave up 4 bases, with 14 bases separating them. TCR beta CDR3 regions were amplified from RNA transcripts. The authors performed first-round RT-PCR with HTBI primers and then a second-round multiplex PCR. TCRdb called the multiplex PCR reads again in MiXCR, with one record for every CDR3 protein. This repertoire shows hundreds of thousands of distinct CDR3 sequences, roughly 39% found once; its top ten account for roughly 3.5%.

V usage is TRBV7-3 and J usage is TRBJ2-2, with D possibly TRBD1 on 6 matching bases. This TCR was recovered from an adult man with Graves' ophthalmopathy. Sequencing was performed on peripheral blood. The CDR3 region has the DNA TGTGCCAGCAGCCCCGCGGTAGGGGGCACCGGGGAGCTGTTTTTT. It yields the protein CASSPAVGGTGELFF.